This T cell receptor beta chain was captured in a study of T cell clones after liver transplantation. On the study more broadly: Draws occurred before transplant, before withdrawal, and after complete or failed withdrawal.

Profiling relied on immunoSEQ multiplex PCR, and the TCRdb table lists in-frame clones only, not all of them. In the table there are 65,000 to 70,000 clones, nearly 95% of which are singletons. This CDR3 spans 17 amino acids. After removal of 4 bases from V and 3 bases from J, the junction contained 9 bases not matched to a gene. Germline assignment: CDR1 SGHRS and CDR2 YFSETQ. The source of this sequence is a human patient who received a liver transplant. The graft donor may have given rise to some T cells. V is TRBV5-1 and J is TRBJ2-3; 12 bases agree with TRBD2. The material sequenced was CD4+ T cells from blood, taken roughly 26 months after liver transplant. In DNA form, the CDR3 reads TGCGCCAGCAGCAGCGGACTAGCGGGGAGGTGGACAGATACGCAGTATTTT. Its protein product is CASSSGLAGRWTDTQYF. The variable domain in full, completed from reference TRBV5-1 and TRBJ2-3, reads KAGVTQTPRYLIKTRGQQVTLSCSPISGHRSVSWYQQTPGQGLQFLFEYFSETQRNKGNFPGRFSGRQFSNSRSEMNVSTLELGDSALYLCASSSGLAGRWTDTQYFGPGTRLTVL.